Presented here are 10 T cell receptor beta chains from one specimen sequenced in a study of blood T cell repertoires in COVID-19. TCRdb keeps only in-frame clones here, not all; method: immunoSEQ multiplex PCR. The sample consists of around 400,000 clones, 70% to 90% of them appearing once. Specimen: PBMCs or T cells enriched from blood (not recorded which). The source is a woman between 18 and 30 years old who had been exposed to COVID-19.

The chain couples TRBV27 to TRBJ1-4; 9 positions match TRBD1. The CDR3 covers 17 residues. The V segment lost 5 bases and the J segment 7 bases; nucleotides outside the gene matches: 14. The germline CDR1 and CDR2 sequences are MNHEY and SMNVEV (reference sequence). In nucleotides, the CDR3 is TGTGCCAGCAGTCCCGACAGGGGGGTACCAGGGAGTGAAAAACTGTTTTTT. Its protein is CASSPDRGVPGSEKLFF.

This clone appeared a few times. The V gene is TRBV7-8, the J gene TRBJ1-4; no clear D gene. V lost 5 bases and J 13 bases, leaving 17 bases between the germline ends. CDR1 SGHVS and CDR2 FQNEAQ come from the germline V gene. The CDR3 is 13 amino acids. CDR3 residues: CASSRGLGNTLFF. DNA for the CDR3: TGTGCCAGCAGCCGCGGCTTGGGCAATACACTGTTTTTT.

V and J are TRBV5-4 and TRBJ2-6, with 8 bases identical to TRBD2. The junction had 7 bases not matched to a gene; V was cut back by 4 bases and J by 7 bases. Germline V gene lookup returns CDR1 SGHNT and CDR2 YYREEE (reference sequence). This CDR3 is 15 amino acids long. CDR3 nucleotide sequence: TGTGCCAGCAGCACCGGCGGGGGGAAAGCCAACGTCCTGACTTTC. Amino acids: CASSTGGGKANVLTF.

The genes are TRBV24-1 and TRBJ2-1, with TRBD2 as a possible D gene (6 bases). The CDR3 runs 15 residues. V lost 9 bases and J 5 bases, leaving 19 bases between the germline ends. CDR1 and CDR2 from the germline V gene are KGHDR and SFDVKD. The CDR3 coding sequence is TGTGCCACCGGACAATCGGGGCTAGCGAACAATGAGCAGTTCTTC. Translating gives CATGQSGLANNEQFF.

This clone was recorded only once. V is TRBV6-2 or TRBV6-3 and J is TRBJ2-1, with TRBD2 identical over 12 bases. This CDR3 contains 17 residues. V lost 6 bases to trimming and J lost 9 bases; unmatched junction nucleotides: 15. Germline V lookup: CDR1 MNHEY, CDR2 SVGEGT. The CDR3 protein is CASSHHPRTSGIGEQFF. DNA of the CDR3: TGTGCCAGCAGCCATCACCCGCGGACTAGCGGGATTGGTGAGCAGTTCTTC.

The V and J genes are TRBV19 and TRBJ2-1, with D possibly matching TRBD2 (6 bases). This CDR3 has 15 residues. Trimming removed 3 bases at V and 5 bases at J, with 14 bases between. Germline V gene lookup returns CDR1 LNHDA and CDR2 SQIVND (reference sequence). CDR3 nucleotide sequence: TGTGCCAGTAGTATGGAGGGAGTAATCAACAATGAGCAGTTCTTC. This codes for CASSMEGVINNEQFF.

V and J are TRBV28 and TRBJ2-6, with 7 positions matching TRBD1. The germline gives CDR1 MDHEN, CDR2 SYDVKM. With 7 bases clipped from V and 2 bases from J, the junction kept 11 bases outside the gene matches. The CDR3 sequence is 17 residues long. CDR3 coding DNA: TGTGCCAGCACAAAAGGCAGGGGGAAGACTGGGGCCAACGTCCTGACTTTC. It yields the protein CASTKGRGKTGANVLTF.

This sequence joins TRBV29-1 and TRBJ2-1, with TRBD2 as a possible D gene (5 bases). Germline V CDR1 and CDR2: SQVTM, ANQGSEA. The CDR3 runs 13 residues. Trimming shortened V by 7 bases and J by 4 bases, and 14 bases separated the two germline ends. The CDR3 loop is CSASPGTYNEQFF. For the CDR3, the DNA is TGCAGCGCTAGCCCGGGAACTTACAATGAGCAGTTCTTC.

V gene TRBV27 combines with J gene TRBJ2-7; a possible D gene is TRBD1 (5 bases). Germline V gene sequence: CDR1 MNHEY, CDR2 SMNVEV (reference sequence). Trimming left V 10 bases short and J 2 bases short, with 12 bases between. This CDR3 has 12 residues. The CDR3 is CATQKGTYEQYF. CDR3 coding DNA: TGTGCCACACAGAAGGGGACCTACGAGCAGTACTTC.

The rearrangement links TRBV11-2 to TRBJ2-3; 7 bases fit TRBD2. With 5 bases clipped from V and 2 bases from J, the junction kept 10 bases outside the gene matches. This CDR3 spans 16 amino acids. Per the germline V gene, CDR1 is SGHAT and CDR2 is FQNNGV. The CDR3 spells CASSPSRTSLTDTQYF. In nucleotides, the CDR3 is TGTGCCAGCAGCCCCTCCCGGACTAGTCTCACAGATACGCAGTATTTT.